One sample yielded the 20 T cell receptor beta chains listed below, sequenced in a study of cytomegalovirus exposure and HLA in healthy donors. The PCR was carried out with 60 Vbeta primers and 13 Jbeta primers. TCRdb's table, derived via immunoSEQ multiplex PCR, lists solely in-frame clones and lacks some. The sample yields 200,000 or so clones, around 80% seen once. Material for sequencing was PBMCs. The receptors originated from a woman between 18 and 30 years old in good health and CMV-seropositive.

This chain links TRBV5-1 with TRBJ1-6, with no clear D. V was cut by 4 bases and J by 6 bases, with 14 bases left in between. The CDR3 contains 15 residues. Per the germline V gene, CDR1 is SGHRS and CDR2 is YFSETQ. CDR3 sequence reads: CASSGREKGNSPLHF. As DNA, the CDR3 is TGCGCCAGCAGCGGGAGGGAGAAGGGTAATTCACCCCTCCACTTT.

V gene TRBV27 combines with J gene TRBJ2-1; 10 bases align to TRBD1. The germline V gene encodes CDR1 MNHEY and CDR2 SMNVEV (reference sequence). The CDR3 is made up of 18 amino acids. After removal of 4 bases from V and 0 bases from J, the junction contained 9 bases not matched to a gene. In nucleotides, the CDR3 is TGTGCCAGCAGTTCACCGGGACAGGGGTCTAGCTCCTACAATGAGCAGTTCTTC. This sequence encodes CASSSPGQGSSSYNEQFF.

The rearrangement joins TRBV18 to TRBJ2-7; 12 bases match TRBD1. Germline lookup yields CDR1 KGHSH and CDR2 LQKENI. J was trimmed by 9 bases and V by 3 bases; bases with no gene match: 3. The CDR3 has 13 residues. The CDR3 spells CASSPGQGARQYV. In nucleotides, the CDR3 is TGTGCCAGCTCACCGGGACAGGGGGCGCGGCAGTACGTC.

This clone was observed a few times. The chain carries TRBV7-3 and TRBJ2-1; D remains unclear. The V end lost 5 bases, the J end lost 11 bases, and 10 bases lay between the germline ends. Germline CDR1 reads SGHTA; CDR2 reads FQGTGA. This CDR3 is built from 11 residues. In DNA form, the CDR3 reads TGTGCCAGCAGCGACACACAGAAGCAGTTCTTC. Residues: CASSDTQKQFF.

The genes are TRBV7-2 and TRBJ2-5; the D is unclear. V lost 0 bases, J lost 4 bases, and 9 bases lay in between. CDR1 is SGHTA and CDR2 is FQGNSA in the germline V gene. The CDR3 consists of 14 residues. The CDR3 region is CASSLAYTSETQYF. The CDR3 coding sequence is TGTGCCAGCAGCTTAGCGTACACGTCAGAGACCCAGTACTTC.

The chain recombines TRBV7-8 with TRBJ1-2; 8 bases align to TRBD1. Germline V lookup: CDR1 SGHVS, CDR2 FQNEAQ. The junction had 5 bases not matched to a gene; V was cut back by 1 base and J by 1 base. This CDR3 is 16 amino acids long. In DNA form, the CDR3 reads TGTGCCAGCAGCTTAGAGACGGGACAGGTTAACTATGGCTACACCTTC. It encodes CASSLETGQVNYGYTF.

As for this clone: The junction departs from the called germline gene at one end, perhaps through a read error. The chain couples TRBV18 to TRBJ1-5; D might be TRBD1 (6 bases). CDR1 is KGHSH and CDR2 is LQKENI in the germline V gene. The CDR3 totals 15 residues. The CDR3 loop is CVSSPGGAGNQPQHF. In DNA form, the CDR3 reads TGTGTCAGCTCACCTGGGGGGGCCGGCAATCAGCCCCAGCATTTT.

The chain has TRBV4-1 and TRBJ1-1; D is uncertain. Trimming pared 4 bases from V and 1 base from J, leaving 10 bases between. The CDR3 contains 14 residues. Germline lookup yields CDR1 MGHRA and CDR2 YSYEKL. CDR3 sequence (DNA): TGCGCCAGCAGCCCTGCCCGGGGGAACACTGAAGCTTTCTTT. It translates to CASSPARGNTEAFF.

This sequence joins TRBV19 and TRBJ1-3, with TRBD1 matching over 8 bases. The V and J ends lost 6 bases and 2 bases, in that order; junction bases with no gene match: 9. CDR1 and CDR2 (germline): LNHDA, SQIVND (reference sequence). This CDR3 is built from 16 residues. The CDR3 region has the DNA TGTGCCAGTAGCCGTGACAGGGGACGGGCTGGAAACACCATATATTTT. It is translated as CASSRDRGRAGNTIYF.

The chain is built from TRBV9 and TRBJ1-3; TRBD1 matches 8 bases. This CDR3 has 16 amino acids. The V gene end was trimmed by 0 bases and the J gene end by 3 bases; junction bases not matched to a gene: 5. Per the germline V gene, CDR1 is SGDLS and CDR2 is YYNGEE. For the CDR3, the DNA is TGTGCCAGCAGCGTAGGGCCAGGGGGCTTTGGAAACACCATATATTTT. Residues: CASSVGPGGFGNTIYF.

This chain uses TRBV10-3 with TRBJ1-2, with 10 bases that match TRBD1. The CDR3 runs to 16 residues. With 6 bases clipped from V and 7 bases from J, the junction kept 14 bases outside the gene matches. Germline V gives CDR1 ENHRY, CDR2 SYGVKD. The CDR3 here is CAIRTTGTGDISGYTF. The CDR3 coding sequence is TGTGCCATCAGGACGACCGGGACAGGGGACATCTCTGGCTACACCTTC.

The chain carries TRBV7-2 and TRBJ1-1; 9 bases are a match to TRBD1. Germline V gene data show CDR1 as SGHTA and CDR2 as FQGNSA. The J segment lost 2 bases and the V segment lost 5 bases, leaving 9 bases of the junction unmatched. The CDR3 is 16 residues long. For the CDR3, the DNA is TGTGCCAGCAGCCCCGGGACAGGGAAGGGAAACACTGAAGCTTTCTTT. This gives the protein CASSPGTGKGNTEAFF.

The V gene is TRBV4-1, the J gene TRBJ2-5, with TRBD2 matching over 8 bases. CDR3 length: 14 amino acids. With V trimmed by 5 bases and J by 4 bases, 6 bases remained unmatched. Germline V gene data show CDR1 as MGHRA and CDR2 as YSYEKL. CDR3 sequence reads: CASSTSGVRETQYF. The CDR3 DNA sequence: TGCGCCAGCAGCACTAGCGGAGTTCGAGAGACCCAGTACTTC.

The chain combines TRBV2 with TRBJ2-3, with D possibly matching TRBD1 (6 bases). Trimming took off 5 bases at V and 0 bases at J, with 18 bases between the two ends. CDR3 size: 17 residues. Germline CDR1 and CDR2: SNHLY and FYNNEI. The CDR3 region is CASSRTTGSGSTDTQYF. In nucleotides, the CDR3 is TGTGCCAGCAGTCGTACAACAGGGTCGGGAAGCACAGATACGCAGTATTTT.

V gene TRBV7-2 combines with J gene TRBJ1-2; maybe TRBD1 (6 bases). CDR1 and CDR2 from the germline V gene are SGHTA and FQGNSA. The CDR3 is made up of 15 amino acids. Trimming stripped 4 bases from V and 7 bases from J, with 19 bases between. CDR3: CASSSPSAGAAGYTF. DNA for the CDR3: TGTGCCAGCAGCTCTCCGAGCGCGGGGGCGGCTGGCTACACCTTC. Complete variable domain (other parts from reference TRBV7-2 and TRBJ1-2): GAGVSQSPSNKVTEKGKDVELRCDPISGHTALYWYRQSLGQGLEFLIYFQGNSAPDKSGLPSDRFSAERTGGSVSTLTIQRTQQEDSAVYLCASSSPSAGAAGYTFGSGTRLTVV.

This clone appeared a single time. CDR3 loop: CASRVAGDYGYTF. The CDR3 coding sequence is TGTGCCAGCAGAGTCGCGGGGGACTATGGCTACACCTTC. V and J are TRBV6-1 and TRBJ1-2, with D maybe TRBD1 (5 bases). Trimming pared 6 bases from V and 3 bases from J, leaving 11 bases between. This CDR3 is built from 13 residues. Germline CDR1 reads MNHNS; CDR2 reads SASEGT.

The chain joins TRBV10-2 to TRBJ2-3; 8 nucleotides line up with TRBD1. The ends lost 6 bases at V and 3 bases at J; junction bases unmatched: 8. CDR3 length: 15 residues. Per germline, CDR1 WSHSY and CDR2 SAAADI. CDR3: CASREDRGLTDTQYF. The CDR3 DNA follows: TGCGCCAGCAGGGAAGACAGGGGCTTAACAGATACGCAGTATTTT.

V gene TRBV27 combines with J gene TRBJ1-2, with 8 bases matching TRBD1. Germline V gene data show CDR1 as MNHEY and CDR2 as SMNVEV (reference sequence). The J segment lost 2 bases and the V segment lost 4 bases, leaving 0 bases of the junction unmatched. The CDR3 is 13 residues long. CDR3 amino acids: CASSYRGNYGYTF. CDR3 DNA sequence: TGTGCCAGCAGTTACAGGGGGAACTATGGCTACACCTTC.

The chain links TRBV4-2 to TRBJ2-5; TRBD1 aligns across 7 bases. The J call may be mistaken, given a closer DNA end match to TRBJ2-7. Germline CDR1 reads LGHNA; CDR2 reads YNFKEQ. CDR3 size: 15 residues. CDR3 DNA: TGTGCCAGCAGCCAAGAGACAGGGATCTCAGACGAGCAGTACTTC. It translates to CASSQETGISDEQYF.

The rearrangement links TRBV7-2 to TRBJ2-4; D possibly corresponds to TRBD2 (7 bases). Looked up from germline, CDR1 is SGHTA and CDR2 is FQGNSA. V was cut by 5 bases and J by 8 bases, with 22 bases left in between. This CDR3 is 16 amino acids long. The CDR3 spells CASSRGGGGGSHIQYF. CDR3 DNA: TGTGCCAGCAGCCGTGGGGGGGGCGGGGGCTCTCACATTCAGTACTTC. Full variable domain (outside the CDR3, taken from reference TRBV7-2 and TRBJ2-4): GAGVSQSPSNKVTEKGKDVELRCDPISGHTALYWYRQSLGQGLEFLIYFQGNSAPDKSGLPSDRFSAERTGGSVSTLTIQRTQQEDSAVYLCASSRGGGGGSHIQYFGAGTRLSVL.